A single sample gave rise to the 8 T cell receptor beta chains below, sequenced in a study of shared clonotypes between healthy human individuals. Clones were read by immunoSEQ multiplex PCR, and TCRdb kept only the in-frame ones, dropping some. The repertoire includes approximately 2.4 million clones, around 95% of them detected once, and roughly 0.13% sits in the top ten. The sample taken for sequencing was naive CD4+ T cells sorted from blood. Subset meaning: CD45RA+ positively selected. The receptors come from a man aged 18 to 30 in good health.

The V gene is TRBV29-1, the J gene TRBJ2-5, with 7 bases fitting TRBD2. The V gene's germline CDR1 is SQVTM and CDR2 ANQGSEA. The CDR3 loop spans 15 amino acids. V lost 1 base and J lost 4; bases outside the gene matches: 9. In DNA form, the CDR3 reads TGCAGCGTTGAAGCGGGAGGACGAGGTGGAGAGACCCAGTACTTC. Translated: CSVEAGGRGGETQYF.

The chain has TRBV5-6 and TRBJ2-7, with D hard to call. The germline V gene encodes CDR1 SGHDT and CDR2 YYEEEE. The CDR3 sequence is 14 residues long. V was pared by 4 bases and J by 3 bases, with 14 bases between. The CDR3 DNA reads as TGTGCCAGCAGCCCCGTTACTTCCGTCTACGAGCAGTACTTC. Translated, it gives CASSPVTSVYEQYF.

V is TRBV7-9 and J is TRBJ2-3, with D maybe TRBD1 (5 bases). CDR1 and CDR2 (germline): SEHNR, FQNEAQ (reference sequence). The V and J ends lost 3 bases and 0 bases respectively, with 13 bases between them. The length of the CDR3 is 16 residues. As DNA, the CDR3 is TGTGCCAGCAGCTTCTATAGGGGCCCTAGCACAGATACGCAGTATTTT. This codes for CASSFYRGPSTDTQYF. The variable domain in full, completed from reference TRBV7-9 and TRBJ2-3, reads DTGVSQNPRHKITKRGQNVTFRCDPISEHNRLYWYRQTLGQGPEFLTYFQNEAQLEKSRLLSDRFSAERPKGSFSTLEIQRTEQGDSAMYLCASSFYRGPSTDTQYFGPGTRLTVL.

The chain links TRBV5-1 to TRBJ1-2; no definite D call. The germline gives CDR1 SGHRS, CDR2 YFSETQ. CDR3 length: 14 residues. With 3 bases removed from V and 8 bases from J, the gap between germline ends came to 17 bases. CDR3 nucleotide sequence: TGCGCCAGCAGCTCCGAGGTTAGAAGGCACGGCTACACCTTC. Amino acid sequence: CASSSEVRRHGYTF. Filled out from reference TRBV5-1 and TRBJ1-2, the complete variable domain reads KAGVTQTPRYLIKTRGQQVTLSCSPISGHRSVSWYQQTPGQGLQFLFEYFSETQRNKGNFPGRFSGRQFSNSRSEMNVSTLELGDSALYLCASSSEVRRHGYTFGSGTRLTVV.

This chain connects TRBV4-3 to TRBJ1-3, with TRBD1 matching over 7 bases. This CDR3 has 17 amino acids. With 0 bases clipped from V and 3 bases from J, the junction kept 8 bases outside the gene matches. Germline CDR1 LGHNA, CDR2 YSLEER. CDR3: CASSQDADRAGGNTIYF. CDR3 in DNA: TGCGCCAGCAGCCAAGACGCTGACAGGGCTGGTGGAAACACCATATATTTT.

The gene calls are TRBV18 and TRBJ2-7; 9 bases fit TRBD2. This CDR3 region has 15 residues. V lost 2 bases, J lost 0 bases, and 2 bases stayed unmatched. CDR1 KGHSH and CDR2 LQKENI come from the germline V gene. The CDR3 here is CASSPTSGHSYEQYF. The CDR3, as DNA: TGTGCCAGCTCACCAACTAGCGGGCACTCCTACGAGCAGTACTTC.

The chain couples TRBV5-1 to TRBJ2-1, with 8 bases aligning to TRBD2. CDR1 and CDR2 (germline): SGHRS, YFSETQ. V was clipped by 6 bases and J by 2 bases; unmatched bases: 10. The CDR3 is made up of 16 amino acids. CDR3 sequence reads: CASNTFGGGPYNEQFF. Written as DNA, the CDR3 is TGCGCCAGCAACACGTTCGGCGGGGGGCCCTACAATGAGCAGTTCTTC. The full variable domain, rest sourced from reference TRBV5-1 and TRBJ2-1, is KAGVTQTPRYLIKTRGQQVTLSCSPISGHRSVSWYQQTPGQGLQFLFEYFSETQRNKGNFPGRFSGRQFSNSRSEMNVSTLELGDSALYLCASNTFGGGPYNEQFFGPGTRLTVL.

V usage is TRBV7-2 and J usage is TRBJ2-7, with a possible D match to TRBD1 (6 bases). V was cut by 1 base and J by 5 bases, with 21 bases left in between. The CDR3 has 17 amino acids. Germline V gene sequence: CDR1 SGHTA, CDR2 FQGNSA. This CDR3 reads CASSLVGWDIQNHEQYF. The CDR3 nucleotides read TGTGCCAGCAGCTTAGTGGGCTGGGACATCCAGAACCACGAGCAGTACTTC. The variable domain in full, completed from reference TRBV7-2 and TRBJ2-7, reads GAGVSQSPSNKVTEKGKDVELRCDPISGHTALYWYRQSLGQGLEFLIYFQGNSAPDKSGLPSDRFSAERTGGSVSTLTIQRTQQEDSAVYLCASSLVGWDIQNHEQYFGPGTRLTVT.